This T cell receptor beta chain appears in the sequencing data of a study of early T cells in non-severe SARS-CoV-2 infection. Whole-study context: Sequencing targeted bulk RNA from unsorted whole blood, leaving chains unpaired.

Germline V lookup: CDR1 GTSNPN, CDR2 SVGIG (reference sequence). The V end lost 3 bases, the J end lost 5 bases, and 11 bases lay between the germline ends. This CDR3 is 13 amino acids long. This clonotype showed up just a few times. One entry per CDR3 protein results from TCRdb running MiXCR on the 5' RACE reads. This sample has tens of thousands of distinct CDR3 sequences, with about 12% found just once. This TCR came from an adult who was a healthcare worker with PCR-confirmed SARS-CoV-2 infection or an uninfected control (not recorded which). The donor label of this sample is uncertain. Sequencing was performed on whole blood, taken at baseline. The chain uses TRBV30 and TRBJ2-4, with a tentative D call TRBD1 (6 bases). CDR3 DNA: TGTGCCTGGAGCAGGGGTTTGGAAAACATTCAGTACTTC. This gives the protein CAWSRGLENIQYF.